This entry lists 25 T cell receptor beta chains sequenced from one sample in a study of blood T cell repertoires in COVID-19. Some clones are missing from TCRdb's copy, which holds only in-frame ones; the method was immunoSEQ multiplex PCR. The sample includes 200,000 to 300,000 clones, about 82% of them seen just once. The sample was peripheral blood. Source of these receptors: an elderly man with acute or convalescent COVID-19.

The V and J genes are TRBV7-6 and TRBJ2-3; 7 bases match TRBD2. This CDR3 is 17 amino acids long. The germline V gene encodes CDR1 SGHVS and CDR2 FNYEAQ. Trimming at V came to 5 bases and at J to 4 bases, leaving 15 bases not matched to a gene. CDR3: CASSGPRGLRLADTQYF. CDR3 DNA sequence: TGTGCCAGCAGCGGTCCCCGGGGACTACGGTTGGCAGATACGCAGTATTTT.

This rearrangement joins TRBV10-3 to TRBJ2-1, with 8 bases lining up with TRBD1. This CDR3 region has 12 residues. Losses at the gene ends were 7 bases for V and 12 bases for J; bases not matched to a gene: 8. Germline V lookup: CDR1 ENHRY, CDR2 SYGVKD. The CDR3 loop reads CAITSGGQGQFF. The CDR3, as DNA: TGTGCCATCACAAGCGGCGGACAGGGGCAGTTCTTC.

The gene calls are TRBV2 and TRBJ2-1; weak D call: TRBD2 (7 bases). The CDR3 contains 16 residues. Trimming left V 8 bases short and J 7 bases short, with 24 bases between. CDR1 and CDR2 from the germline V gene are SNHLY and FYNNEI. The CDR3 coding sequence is TGTGCCAGCTACCCAGGGGTGCGGGGGTCATGGAATGAGCAGTTCTTC. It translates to CASYPGVRGSWNEQFF.

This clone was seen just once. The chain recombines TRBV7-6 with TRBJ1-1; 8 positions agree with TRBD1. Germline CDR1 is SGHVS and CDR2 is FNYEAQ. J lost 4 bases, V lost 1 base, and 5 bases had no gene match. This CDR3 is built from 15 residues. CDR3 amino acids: CASSLGTGTSTEAFF. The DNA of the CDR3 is TGTGCCAGCAGCTTAGGGACAGGGACAAGCACTGAAGCTTTCTTT.

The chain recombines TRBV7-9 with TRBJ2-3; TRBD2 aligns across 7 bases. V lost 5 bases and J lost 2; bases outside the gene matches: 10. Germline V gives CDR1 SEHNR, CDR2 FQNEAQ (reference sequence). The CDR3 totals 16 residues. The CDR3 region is CASSTERGGFTDTQYF. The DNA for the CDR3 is TGTGCCAGCAGCACGGAGCGGGGAGGATTCACAGATACGCAGTATTTT. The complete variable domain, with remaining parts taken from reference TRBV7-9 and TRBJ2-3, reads DTGVSQNPRHKITKRGQNVTFRCDPISEHNRLYWYRQTLGQGPEFLTYFQNEAQLEKSRLLSDRFSAERPKGSFSTLEIQRTEQGDSAMYLCASSTERGGFTDTQYFGPGTRLTVL.

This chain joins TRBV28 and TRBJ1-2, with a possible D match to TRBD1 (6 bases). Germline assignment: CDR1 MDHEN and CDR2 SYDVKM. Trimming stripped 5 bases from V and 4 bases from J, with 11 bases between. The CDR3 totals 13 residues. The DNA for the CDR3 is TGTGCCAGCAGTACAGGGTTTAGCTATGGCTACACCTTC. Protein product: CASSTGFSYGYTF.

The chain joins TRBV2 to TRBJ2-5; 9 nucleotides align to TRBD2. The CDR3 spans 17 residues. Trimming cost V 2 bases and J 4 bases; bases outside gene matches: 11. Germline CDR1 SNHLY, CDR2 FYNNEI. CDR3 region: CASSEQGRGGLAETQYF. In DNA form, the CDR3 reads TGTGCCAGCAGTGAACAGGGGCGGGGGGGCCTGGCAGAGACCCAGTACTTC. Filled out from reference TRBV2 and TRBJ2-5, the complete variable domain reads EPEVTQTPSHQVTQMGQEVILRCVPISNHLYFYWYRQILGQKVEFLVSFYNNEISEKSEIFDDQFSVERPDGSNFTLKIRSTKLEDSAMYFCASSEQGRGGLAETQYFGPGTRLLVL.

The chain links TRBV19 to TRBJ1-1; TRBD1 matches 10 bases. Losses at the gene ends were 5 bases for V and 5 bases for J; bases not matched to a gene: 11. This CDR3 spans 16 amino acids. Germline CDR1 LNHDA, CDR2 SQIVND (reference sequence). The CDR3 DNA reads TGTGCCAGTAGTCCGCCGACAGGGGGCACGAGGACTGAAGCTTTCTTT. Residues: CASSPPTGGTRTEAFF.

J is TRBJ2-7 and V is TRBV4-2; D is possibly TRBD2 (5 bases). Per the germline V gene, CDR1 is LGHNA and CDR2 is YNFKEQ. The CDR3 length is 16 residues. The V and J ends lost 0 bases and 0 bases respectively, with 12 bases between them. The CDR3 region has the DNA TGTGCCAGCAGCCAAGAATTGGGAACTAGCTCCTACGAGCAGTACTTC. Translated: CASSQELGTSSYEQYF.

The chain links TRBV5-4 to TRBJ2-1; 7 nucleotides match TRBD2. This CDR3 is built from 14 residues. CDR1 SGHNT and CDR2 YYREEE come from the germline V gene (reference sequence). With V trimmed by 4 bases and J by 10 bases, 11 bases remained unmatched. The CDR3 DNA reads TGTGCCAGCAGCGACGCGGCGGGGGTCCTAGAGCAGTTCTTC. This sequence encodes CASSDAAGVLEQFF.

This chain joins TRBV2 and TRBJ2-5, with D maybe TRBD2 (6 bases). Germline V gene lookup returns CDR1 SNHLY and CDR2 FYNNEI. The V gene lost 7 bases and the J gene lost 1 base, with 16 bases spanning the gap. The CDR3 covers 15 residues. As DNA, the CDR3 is TGTGCCAGCACTGGGGGGAGAGGGGTCCAAGAGACCCAGTACTTC. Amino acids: CASTGGRGVQETQYF. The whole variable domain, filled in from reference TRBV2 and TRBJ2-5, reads EPEVTQTPSHQVTQMGQEVILRCVPISNHLYFYWYRQILGQKVEFLVSFYNNEISEKSEIFDDQFSVERPDGSNFTLKIRSTKLEDSAMYFCASTGGRGVQETQYFGPGTRLLVL.

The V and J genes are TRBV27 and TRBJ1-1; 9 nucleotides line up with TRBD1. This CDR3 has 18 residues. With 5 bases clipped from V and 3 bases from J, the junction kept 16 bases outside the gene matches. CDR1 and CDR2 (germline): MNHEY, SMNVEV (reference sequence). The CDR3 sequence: CASSQPGQGILRDTEAFF. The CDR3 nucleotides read TGTGCCAGCAGTCAACCGGGACAGGGAATCCTTCGGGACACTGAAGCTTTCTTT.

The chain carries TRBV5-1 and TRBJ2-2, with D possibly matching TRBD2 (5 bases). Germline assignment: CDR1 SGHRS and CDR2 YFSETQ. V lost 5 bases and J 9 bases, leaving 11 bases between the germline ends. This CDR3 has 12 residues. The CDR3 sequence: CASSLRERELFF. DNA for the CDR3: TGCGCCAGCAGTCTCCGGGAAAGGGAGCTGTTTTTT.

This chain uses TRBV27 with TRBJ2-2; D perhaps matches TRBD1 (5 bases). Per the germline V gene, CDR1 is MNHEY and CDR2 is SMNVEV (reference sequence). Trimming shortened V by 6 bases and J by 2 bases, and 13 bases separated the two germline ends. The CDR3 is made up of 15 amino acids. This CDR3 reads CASRPSQANTGELFF. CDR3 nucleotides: TGTGCCAGCAGACCGTCACAGGCCAACACCGGGGAGCTGTTTTTT.

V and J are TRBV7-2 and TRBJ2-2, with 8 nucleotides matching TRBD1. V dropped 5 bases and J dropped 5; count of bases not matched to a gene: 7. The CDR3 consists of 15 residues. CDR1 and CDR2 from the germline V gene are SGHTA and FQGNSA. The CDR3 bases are TGTGCCAGCAGCCTCGGACAGGGTGGGACCGGGGAGCTGTTTTTT. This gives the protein CASSLGQGGTGELFF.

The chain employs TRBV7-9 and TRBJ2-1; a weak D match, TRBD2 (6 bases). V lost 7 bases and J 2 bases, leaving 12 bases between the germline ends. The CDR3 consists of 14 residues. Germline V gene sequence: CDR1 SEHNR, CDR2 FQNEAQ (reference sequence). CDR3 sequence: CASTDAGPYNEQFF. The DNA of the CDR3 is TGTGCCAGCACCGACGCGGGGCCCTACAATGAGCAGTTCTTC.

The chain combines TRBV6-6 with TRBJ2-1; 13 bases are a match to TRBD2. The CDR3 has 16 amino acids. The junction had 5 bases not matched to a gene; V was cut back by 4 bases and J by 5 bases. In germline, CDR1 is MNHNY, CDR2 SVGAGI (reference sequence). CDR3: CASSSLGLAGNNEQFF. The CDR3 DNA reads TGTGCCAGCAGTTCCTTGGGACTAGCGGGAAACAATGAGCAGTTCTTC.

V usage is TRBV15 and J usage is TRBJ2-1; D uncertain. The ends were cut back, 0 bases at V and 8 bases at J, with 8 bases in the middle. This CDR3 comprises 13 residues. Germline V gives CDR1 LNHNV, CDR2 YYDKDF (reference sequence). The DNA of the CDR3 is TGTGCCACCAGCAGAGAAGCGCTCTATGAGCAGTTCTTC. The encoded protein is CATSREALYEQFF.

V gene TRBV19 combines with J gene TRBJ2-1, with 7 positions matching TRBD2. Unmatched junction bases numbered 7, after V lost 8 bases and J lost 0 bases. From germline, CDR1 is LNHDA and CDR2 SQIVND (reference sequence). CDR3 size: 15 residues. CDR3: CASSSGGSSYNEQFF. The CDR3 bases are TGTGCCAGTTCTAGCGGAGGGAGCTCCTACAATGAGCAGTTCTTC.

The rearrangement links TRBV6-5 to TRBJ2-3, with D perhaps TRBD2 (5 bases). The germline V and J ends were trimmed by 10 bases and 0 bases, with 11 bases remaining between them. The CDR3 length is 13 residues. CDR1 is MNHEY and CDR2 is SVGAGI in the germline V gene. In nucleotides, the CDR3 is TGTGCCACCCTCCAGCGGAGCACAGATACGCAGTATTTT. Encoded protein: CATLQRSTDTQYF.

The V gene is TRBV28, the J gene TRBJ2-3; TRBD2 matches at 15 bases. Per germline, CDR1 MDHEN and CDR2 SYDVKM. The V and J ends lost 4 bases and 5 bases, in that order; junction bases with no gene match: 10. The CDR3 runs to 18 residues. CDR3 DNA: TGTGCCAGCAGTTCCCGGACTAGCGGGAGGGCCTGGGGAGATACGCAGTATTTT. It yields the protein CASSSRTSGRAWGDTQYF.

The CDR3 DNA reads TGTGCCAGTAGGATCCTGACAGTCGGGAACACTGAAGCTTTCTTT. Protein: CASRILTVGNTEAFF. The gene calls are TRBV19 and TRBJ1-1; D is possibly TRBD1 (5 bases). The CDR3 is 15 residues long. V lost 6 bases and J 1 base, leaving 15 bases between the germline ends. Germline CDR1 is LNHDA and CDR2 is SQIVND (reference sequence).

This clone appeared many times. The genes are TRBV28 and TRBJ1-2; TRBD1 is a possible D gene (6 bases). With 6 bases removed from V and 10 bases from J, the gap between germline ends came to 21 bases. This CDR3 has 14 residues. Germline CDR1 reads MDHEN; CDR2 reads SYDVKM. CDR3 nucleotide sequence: TGTGCCAGCAGCGCCTCCGGGACACAAAGGGACTACACCTTC. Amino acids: CASSASGTQRDYTF.

The CDR3 loop reads CARTGQRGSGELFF. The CDR3 coding sequence is TGTGCCAGGACGGGACAGAGAGGTAGCGGGGAGCTGTTTTTT. V usage is TRBV2 and J usage is TRBJ2-2; 7 bases line up with TRBD1. Germline loops: CDR1 SNHLY, CDR2 FYNNEI. CDR3 size: 14 residues. The V gene end was trimmed by 9 bases and the J gene end by 7 bases; junction bases not matched to a gene: 11.

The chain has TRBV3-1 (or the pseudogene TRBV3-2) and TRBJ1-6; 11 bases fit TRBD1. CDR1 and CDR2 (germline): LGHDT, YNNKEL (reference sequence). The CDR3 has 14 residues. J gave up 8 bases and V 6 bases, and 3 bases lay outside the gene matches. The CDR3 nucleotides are TGTGCCAGCAGGCCGGGACAGGGGGATTCACCCCTCCACTTT. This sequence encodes CASRPGQGDSPLHF.